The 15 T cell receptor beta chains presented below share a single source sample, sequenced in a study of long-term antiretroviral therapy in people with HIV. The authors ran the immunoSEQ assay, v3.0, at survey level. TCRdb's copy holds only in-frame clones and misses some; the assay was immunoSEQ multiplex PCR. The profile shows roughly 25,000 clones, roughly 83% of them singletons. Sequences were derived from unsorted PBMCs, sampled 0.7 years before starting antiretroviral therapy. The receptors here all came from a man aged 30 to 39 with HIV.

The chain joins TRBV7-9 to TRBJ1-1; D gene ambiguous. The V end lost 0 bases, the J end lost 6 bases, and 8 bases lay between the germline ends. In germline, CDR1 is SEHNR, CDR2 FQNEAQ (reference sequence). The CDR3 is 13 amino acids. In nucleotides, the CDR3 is TGTGCCAGCAGCTTAGCGGTGGACGCTGAAGCTTTCTTT. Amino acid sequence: CASSLAVDAEAFF.

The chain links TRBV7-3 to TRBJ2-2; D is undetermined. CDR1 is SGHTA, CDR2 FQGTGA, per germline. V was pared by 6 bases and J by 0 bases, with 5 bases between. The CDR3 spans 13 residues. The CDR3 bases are TGTGCCAGCAGTCTTCCGAACACCGGGGAGCTGTTTTTT. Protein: CASSLPNTGELFF. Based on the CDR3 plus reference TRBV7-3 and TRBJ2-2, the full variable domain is GAGVSQTPSNKVTEKGKYVELRCDPISGHTALYWYRQSLGQGPEFLIYFQGTGAADDSGLPNDRFFAVRPEGSVSTLKIQRTERGDSAVYLCASSLPNTGELFFGEGSRLTVL.

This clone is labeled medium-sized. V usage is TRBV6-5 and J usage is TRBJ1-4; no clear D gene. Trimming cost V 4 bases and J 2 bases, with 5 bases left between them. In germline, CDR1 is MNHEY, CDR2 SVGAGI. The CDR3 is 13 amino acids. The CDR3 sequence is CASSLGTNEKLFF. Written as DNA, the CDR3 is TGTGCCAGCAGTTTGGGCACTAATGAAAAACTGTTTTTT.

The CDR3 DNA reads as TGCGCCAGCAGCTTAGCAGGGAGCTCCTACGAGCAGTACTTC. Protein product: CASSLAGSSYEQYF. The chain combines TRBV5-1 with TRBJ2-7; perhaps D is TRBD1 or TRBD2 (5 bases each). CDR1 is SGHRS, CDR2 YFSETQ, per germline. CDR3 length: 14 residues. The germline V and J ends were trimmed by 2 bases and 0 bases, with 9 bases remaining between them.

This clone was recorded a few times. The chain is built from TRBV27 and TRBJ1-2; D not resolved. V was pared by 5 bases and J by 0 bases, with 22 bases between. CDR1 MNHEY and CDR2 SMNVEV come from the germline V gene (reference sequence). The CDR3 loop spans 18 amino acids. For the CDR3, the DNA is TGTGCCAGCAGTCCCCAGCCCCCTGACCTCTCCCCTAACTATGGCTACACCTTC. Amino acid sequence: CASSPQPPDLSPNYGYTF.

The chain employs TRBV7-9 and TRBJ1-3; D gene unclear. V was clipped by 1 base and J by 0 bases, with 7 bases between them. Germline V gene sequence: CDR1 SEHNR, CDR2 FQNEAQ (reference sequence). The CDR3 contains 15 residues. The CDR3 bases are TGTGCCAGCAGCTTAGGGGATAGCTCTGGAAACACCATATATTTT. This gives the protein CASSLGDSSGNTIYF.

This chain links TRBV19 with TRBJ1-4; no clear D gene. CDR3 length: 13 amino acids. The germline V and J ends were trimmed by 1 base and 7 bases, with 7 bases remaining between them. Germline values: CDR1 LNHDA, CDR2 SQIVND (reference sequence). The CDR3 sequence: CASSIGGGEKLFF. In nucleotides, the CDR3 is TGTGCCAGTAGTATAGGAGGAGGTGAAAAACTGTTTTTT.

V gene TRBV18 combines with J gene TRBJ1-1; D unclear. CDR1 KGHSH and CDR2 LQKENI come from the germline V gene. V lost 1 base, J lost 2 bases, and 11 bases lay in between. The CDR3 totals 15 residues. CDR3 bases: TGTGCCAGCTCACCACTCGAGGGTATAAACACTGAAGCTTTCTTT. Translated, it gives CASSPLEGINTEAFF.

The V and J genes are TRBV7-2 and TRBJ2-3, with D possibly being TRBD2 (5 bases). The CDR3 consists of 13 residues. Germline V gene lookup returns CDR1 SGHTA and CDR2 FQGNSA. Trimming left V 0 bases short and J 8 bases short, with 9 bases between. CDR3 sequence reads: CASSLALRVTQYF. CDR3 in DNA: TGTGCCAGCAGCTTAGCGTTGCGGGTTACGCAGTATTTT.

The CDR3, as DNA: TGCGCCAGCAGCTCCCCGAGCGGGAGGAACACCGGGGAGCTGTTTTTT. It is translated as CASSSPSGRNTGELFF. This rearrangement joins TRBV5-1 to TRBJ2-2; 8 bases fit TRBD2. The CDR3 is 16 amino acids. CDR1 is SGHRS and CDR2 is YFSETQ in the germline V gene. Unmatched junction bases numbered 5, after V lost 3 bases and J lost 1 base.

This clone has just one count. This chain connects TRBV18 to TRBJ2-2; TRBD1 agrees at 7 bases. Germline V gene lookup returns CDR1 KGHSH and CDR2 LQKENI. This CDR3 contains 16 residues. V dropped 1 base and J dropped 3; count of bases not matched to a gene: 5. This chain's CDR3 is CASSPLGQAYTGELFF. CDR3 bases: TGTGCCAGCTCACCACTTGGACAGGCCTACACCGGGGAGCTGTTTTTT.

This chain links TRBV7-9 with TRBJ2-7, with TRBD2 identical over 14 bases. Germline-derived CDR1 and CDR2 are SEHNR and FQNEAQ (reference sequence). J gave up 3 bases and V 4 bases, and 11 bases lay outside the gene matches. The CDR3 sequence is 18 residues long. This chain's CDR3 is CASSSSGTSGRTVYEQYF. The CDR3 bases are TGTGCCAGCAGCTCCTCCGGGACTAGCGGGAGAACCGTCTACGAGCAGTACTTC.

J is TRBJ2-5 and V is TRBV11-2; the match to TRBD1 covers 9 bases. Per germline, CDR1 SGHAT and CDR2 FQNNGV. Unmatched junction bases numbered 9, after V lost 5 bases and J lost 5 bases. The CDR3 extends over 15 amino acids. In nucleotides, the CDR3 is TGTGCCAGCAGCCCTGGGACAGGGATCGTCGAGACCCAGTACTTC. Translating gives CASSPGTGIVETQYF. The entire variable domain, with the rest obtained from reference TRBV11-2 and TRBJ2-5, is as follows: EAGVAQSPRYKIIEKRQSVAFWCNPISGHATLYWYQQILGQGPKLLIQFQNNGVVDDSQLPKDRFSAERLKGVDSTLKIQPAKLEDSAVYLCASSPGTGIVETQYFGPGTRLLVL.

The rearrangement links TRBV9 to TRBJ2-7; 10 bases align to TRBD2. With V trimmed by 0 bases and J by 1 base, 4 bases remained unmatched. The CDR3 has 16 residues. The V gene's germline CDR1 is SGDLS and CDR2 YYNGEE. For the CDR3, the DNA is TGTGCCAGCAGCGTAGAGGTTAGCGGGGGGTCCTACGAGCAGTACTTC. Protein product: CASSVEVSGGSYEQYF.

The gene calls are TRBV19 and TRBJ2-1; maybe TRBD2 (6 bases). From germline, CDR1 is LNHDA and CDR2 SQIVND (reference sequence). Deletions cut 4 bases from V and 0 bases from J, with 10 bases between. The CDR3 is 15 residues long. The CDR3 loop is CASSTGTYSYNEQFF. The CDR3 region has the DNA TGTGCCAGTAGTACAGGGACTTACTCCTACAATGAGCAGTTCTTC.